This TCR beta chain was recovered during a study of post-analysis software for immune sequencing data. Regarding the study as a whole: About five TRBV segments, including TRBV5-6, TRBV5-1 and TRBV20-1, were more frequent in patients than controls.

Presence of unique molecular identifiers characterized the TCR beta cDNA libraries. TCRdb fed the PCR reads into MiXCR, producing one record per CDR3 protein. The data hold some 370,000 distinct CDR3 sequences, with roughly 38% observed a single time. As to this clonotype: Its specificity is unknown.

V shed 6 bases, J shed 6 bases, and the junction held 4 bases outside the gene matches. The CDR3 has 13 residues. From germline, CDR1 is SGHRS and CDR2 YFSETQ. Input material: blood. The chain carries TRBV5-1 and TRBJ2-1; 9 bases align to TRBD1. This receptor was obtained from a girl aged 10 to 17 with multiple sclerosis. The CDR3 loop is CASTTDRGNEQFF. The CDR3 DNA sequence: TGCGCCAGCACCACGGACAGGGGCAATGAGCAGTTCTTC.